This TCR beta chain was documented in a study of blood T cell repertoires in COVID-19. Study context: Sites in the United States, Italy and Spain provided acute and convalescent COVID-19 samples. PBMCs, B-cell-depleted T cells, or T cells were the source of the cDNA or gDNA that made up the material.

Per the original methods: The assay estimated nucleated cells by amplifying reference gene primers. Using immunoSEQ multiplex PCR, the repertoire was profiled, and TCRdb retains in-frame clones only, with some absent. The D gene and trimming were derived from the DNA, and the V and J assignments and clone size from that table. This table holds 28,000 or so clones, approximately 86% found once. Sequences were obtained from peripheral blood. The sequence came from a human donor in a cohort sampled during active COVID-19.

CDR3 in DNA: TGTGCCAGCAGCAAAGCCCGGACAGAAAGCTCCTATAATTCACCCCTCCACTTT. Residues: CASSKARTESSYNSPLHF. The chain combines TRBV21-1 with TRBJ1-6; no check of the table's D call, TRBD1, against the DNA was made. TRBV21-1 is flagged as a pseudogene. This CDR3 spans 18 amino acids.